The 10 T cell receptor beta chains listed next were all sequenced from one sample in a study of vaccination effects on CD4 cells after COVID-19. Viral peptide pool expansion of antigen-specific CD4+ T cells preceded sequencing in the ViraFEST assay. Following culture for ten to eleven days, CD4+ T cells were isolated. Participants completed two doses of the BNT162b2 or mRNA-1273 vaccine. Sequencing used immunoSEQ multiplex PCR; TCRdb keeps in-frame clones, though not all of them. The sample lists about 46,000 clones; about four fifths were seen once. The antigens of these receptors remain unknown. The sequenced sample was CD4+ T cells from PBMCs cultured with HCoV-OC43 spike peptides, obtained after COVID-19 vaccination. The subset here: HCoV-OC43 spike overlapping peptide pool stimulation. The receptors were sampled from a human donor who received a COVID-19 vaccine.

This clone qualifies as medium-sized. The gene calls are TRBV2 and TRBJ1-5, with D tentatively TRBD1 (5 bases). CDR1 is SNHLY, CDR2 FYNNEI, per germline. Trimming cost V 4 bases and J 9 bases, with 16 bases left between them. The CDR3 loop spans 14 amino acids. CDR3 nucleotide sequence: TGTGCCAGCAGTGCAATGGGGGGAACGAGGCCCCAGCATTTT. Translating it yields CASSAMGGTRPQHF.

This rearrangement joins TRBV6-5 to TRBJ2-3; 7 bases are shared with TRBD1. Per germline, CDR1 MNHEY and CDR2 SVGAGI. J lost 0 bases, V lost 4 bases, and 7 bases had no gene match. This CDR3 contains 16 residues. The CDR3 DNA reads as TGTGCCAGCAGTTCCGGACAGGCCGGGAGCACAGATACGCAGTATTTT. Encoded protein: CASSSGQAGSTDTQYF.

The CDR3 is CASSLRTSGSANEQYF. The CDR3 region has the DNA TGCGCCAGCAGCTTGAGGACTAGCGGGAGTGCCAACGAGCAGTACTTC. The V and J genes are TRBV5-1 and TRBJ2-7, with TRBD2 identical over 13 bases. J was trimmed by 5 bases and V by 1 base; bases with no gene match: 6. Per germline, CDR1 SGHRS and CDR2 YFSETQ. This CDR3 is built from 16 residues.

The chain is built from TRBV7-9 and TRBJ2-5, with 12 positions matching TRBD2. CDR3 length equals 15 residues. Germline-derived CDR1 and CDR2 are SEHNR and FQNEAQ (reference sequence). V was pared by 2 bases and J by 9 bases, with 7 bases of the junction left unmatched. This CDR3 reads CASSLLTSGGMAQYF. As DNA, the CDR3 is TGTGCCAGCAGCTTATTGACTAGCGGGGGAATGGCCCAGTACTTC.

The rearrangement joins TRBV12-3 or TRBV12-4 to TRBJ2-7, with D hard to call. The CDR3 sequence is 11 residues long. V was shortened by 7 bases and J by 4 bases, with 8 bases between the two germline ends. CDR3 bases: TGTGCCAGCACCGTCGGATACGAGCAGTACTTC. Its translation is CASTVGYEQYF.

The rearrangement uses TRBV10-2 and TRBJ2-5; D is uncertain. The germline V gene has CDR1 WSHSY and CDR2 SAAADI. This CDR3 comprises 13 residues. Trimming stripped 5 bases from V and 3 bases from J, with 10 bases between. The CDR3 region is CASSSTVKETQYF. The CDR3 nucleotides are TGCGCCAGCAGTAGCACAGTTAAAGAGACCCAGTACTTC.

This clone was observed a few times. The chain links TRBV11-2 to TRBJ2-1, with 9 bases fitting TRBD2. CDR3 length equals 15 residues. Germline values: CDR1 SGHAT, CDR2 FQNNGV. Trimming removed 8 bases from V and 0 bases from J; junction bases left unmatched: 5. The CDR3 coding sequence is TGTGCCAGCGGACCTAGCGGGGACTCCTACAATGAGCAGTTCTTC. This encodes CASGPSGDSYNEQFF. The variable domain in full, with the rest retrieved from reference TRBV11-2 and TRBJ2-1, is EAGVAQSPRYKIIEKRQSVAFWCNPISGHATLYWYQQILGQGPKLLIQFQNNGVVDDSQLPKDRFSAERLKGVDSTLKIQPAKLEDSAVYLCASGPSGDSYNEQFFGPGTRLTVL.

The rearrangement uses TRBV11-3 and TRBJ2-1; no clear D. CDR1 is SGHNT, CDR2 YENEEA, per germline. Trimming took 2 bases from V and 5 from J, leaving 7 bases between them. This CDR3 spans 13 amino acids. The CDR3, as DNA: TGTGCCAGCAGCTTAACCGTAGACAATGAGCAGTTCTTC. Encoded protein: CASSLTVDNEQFF.

The chain links TRBV12-5 to TRBJ1-6; no reliable D call. The CDR3 runs 12 residues. Germline V gives CDR1 LGHNT, CDR2 FRNRAP. The V and J ends lost 6 bases and 7 bases respectively, with 7 bases between them. CDR3 coding DNA: TGTGCTAGTGGGTCTGACAATTCACCCCTCCACTTT. This translates into CASGSDNSPLHF. Filled out from reference TRBV12-5 and TRBJ1-6, the complete variable domain reads DARVTQTPRHKVTEMGQEVTMRCQPILGHNTVFWYRQTMMQGLELLAYFRNRAPLDDSGMPKDRFSAEMPDATLATLKIQPSEPRDSAVYFCASGSDNSPLHFGNGTRLTVT.

V gene TRBV4-1 combines with J gene TRBJ2-1, with D unclear. Trimming pared 0 bases from V and 4 bases from J, leaving 13 bases between. CDR3 length: 16 residues. Germline V gene data show CDR1 as MGHRA and CDR2 as YSYEKL. Written as DNA, the CDR3 is TGCGCCAGCAGCCAAGATCTGAGCGCTTATTACAATGAGCAGTTCTTC. Translated, it gives CASSQDLSAYYNEQFF.